The present T cell receptor (beta chain) was sequenced within a study of blood T cell repertoires in COVID-19. Study-wide context: Sources were T cells, B-cell-depleted T cells, or PBMCs; the material itself was cDNA or gDNA.

Using immunoSEQ multiplex PCR, the repertoire was profiled, and TCRdb retains in-frame clones only, with some absent. The table records about 220,000 clones, under 90% of them present only once. V was pared by 4 bases and J by 10 bases, with 7 bases of the junction left unmatched. The germline gives CDR1 MRHNA, CDR2 SNTAGT. CDR3 size: 13 residues. The sequenced sample was peripheral blood. The receptor comes from a middle-aged woman with active or convalescent COVID-19. This chain uses TRBV6-4 with TRBJ1-1; 9 bases line up with TRBD1. The CDR3 DNA reads TGTGCCAGCAGTGCATGGGGACAGGGAGCAGCTTTCTTT. Translating it yields CASSAWGQGAAFF.